This T cell receptor beta chain was captured in a study of T cell responses to AZD1222 COVID-19 vaccine. Findings and limits, study-wide: Across the whole spike, CD4 TCRs peaked at regions 160-218 and 743-854. Donors were largely white British and mainly female; clonal diversity was possibly underestimated.

To note about this clone: Antigen: not known.

TCRdb keeps only in-frame clones here, not all; method: immunoSEQ multiplex PCR. This sample has around 81,000 clones, with 70% to 85% found just once. Sequenced here: peripheral blood, sampled on day 0 of AZD1222 vaccination. This clonotype originated in an adult in good health.

This chain's CDR3 is CASSVGSGRYTEAFF. DNA for the CDR3: TGTGCCAGCAGCGTAGGGTCAGGGCGCTACACTGAAGCTTTCTTT. The chain combines TRBV9 with TRBJ1-1; D may be TRBD1 (5 bases). V shed 0 bases and J shed 3 bases, with 12 bases lying between them. CDR3 length: 15 amino acids. Germline CDR1 and CDR2: SGDLS and YYNGEE.